Below, 2 T cell receptor beta chains from the same sample are listed, as sequenced in a study of blood T cell repertoires in COVID-19. Libraries were prepared by immunoSEQ multiplex PCR; TCRdb keeps only in-frame clonotypes and omits some of them. The table has just over 650,000 clones, 75% to 90% seen once. Sequenced material: peripheral blood. The source of these receptors is a young woman with acute or convalescent COVID-19.

The rearrangement links TRBV7-9 to TRBJ1-2, with 12 bases identical to TRBD1. CDR1 is SEHNR and CDR2 is FQNEAQ in the germline V gene (reference sequence). J was trimmed by 7 bases and V by 4 bases; bases with no gene match: 10. CDR3 length: 16 residues. CDR3 loop: CASSSAWDRGLSGYTF. CDR3 coding DNA: TGTGCCAGCAGCTCTGCCTGGGACAGGGGGCTTAGTGGCTACACCTTC.

The chain couples TRBV7-9 to TRBJ1-1; D is possibly TRBD1 (5 bases). The CDR3 spans 15 residues. The germline gives CDR1 SEHNR, CDR2 FQNEAQ (reference sequence). V lost 3 bases and J 1 base, leaving 12 bases between the germline ends. This CDR3 is CASSFASGGNTEAFF. The DNA for the CDR3 is TGTGCCAGCAGCTTTGCATCCGGGGGGAACACTGAAGCTTTCTTT.